This passage covers 14 T cell receptor beta chains from one sample sequenced in a study of OX40 agonist ivuxolimab in advanced cancers. Clones were sequenced by immunoSEQ multiplex PCR, and TCRdb holds only the in-frame ones, with some missing. The data show 53,000 or so clones, with 84% seen just once and roughly 4.5% held by the top ten. The sequencing used CD4+ or CD8+ T cells sorted from blood, collected in a trial of the OX40 agonist ivuxolimab. These receptors originate from an adult with an advanced solid tumor such as melanoma, head and neck, liver or kidney cancer.

The chain combines TRBV7-6 with TRBJ2-7; 7 bases map to TRBD2. The germline CDR1 and CDR2 sequences are SGHVS and FNYEAQ. The CDR3 has 14 amino acids. V was clipped by 1 base and J by 5 bases; unmatched bases: 5. The DNA for the CDR3 is TGTGCCAGCAGCTTAGGTCTAGCGGCCCACGAGCAGTACTTC. Translation: CASSLGLAAHEQYF.

This chain uses TRBV7-3 with TRBJ2-2; unclear D gene. The CDR3 length is 12 residues. CDR1 and CDR2 (germline): SGHTA, FQGTGA. Trimming stripped 2 bases from V and 6 bases from J, with 4 bases between. The chain's CDR3 is CASSLDPGELFF. DNA for the CDR3: TGTGCCAGCAGCTTAGATCCCGGGGAGCTGTTTTTT.

The rearrangement links TRBV11-1 to TRBJ2-7; no definite D call. The germline V and J ends were trimmed by 3 bases and 4 bases, with 10 bases remaining between them. The CDR3 covers 13 residues. The germline gives CDR1 SGHAT, CDR2 FQDESV (reference sequence). The CDR3 is CASSLALVYEQYF. Here the CDR3 DNA reads TGTGCCAGCAGCTTGGCGCTAGTATACGAGCAGTACTTC.

In this sample, this clone turned up a few times. The V gene is TRBV11-2, the J gene TRBJ2-7, with D uncertain. V was cut by 1 base and J by 0 bases, with 4 bases left in between. CDR1 SGHAT and CDR2 FQNNGV come from the germline V gene. This CDR3 region has 13 residues. CDR3 sequence reads: CASSLVISYEQYF. Here the CDR3 DNA reads TGTGCCAGCAGCTTAGTAATCTCCTACGAGCAGTACTTC.

This clone has just one count. As DNA, the CDR3 is TGTGCCATCAGCCTAGCGGGAGGGGGGAATGAGCAGTTCTTC. Translating gives CAISLAGGGNEQFF. The rearrangement joins TRBV10-3 to TRBJ2-1; 12 nucleotides agree with TRBD2. The CDR3 is 14 amino acids. Germline V gene sequence: CDR1 ENHRY, CDR2 SYGVKD. V lost 6 bases to trimming and J lost 7 bases; unmatched junction nucleotides: 4.

V is TRBV29-1 and J is TRBJ1-1, with D perhaps TRBD1 (6 bases). V lost 6 bases to trimming and J lost 0 bases, with 11 bases between them. The CDR3 has 13 residues. The germline V gene has CDR1 SQVTM and CDR2 ANQGSEA. CDR3 nucleotides: TGCAGCGTCGGACAGTTGATGAACACTGAAGCTTTCTTT. This encodes CSVGQLMNTEAFF.

The chain links TRBV30 to TRBJ2-2; D unclear. V lost 2 bases and J 6 bases, leaving 10 bases between the germline ends. The CDR3 contains 13 residues. The germline CDR1 and CDR2 sequences are GTSNPN and SVGIG (reference sequence). CDR3 loop: CAWSWFGSGELFF. CDR3 DNA sequence: TGTGCCTGGAGTTGGTTTGGGTCCGGGGAGCTGTTTTTT.

The chain couples TRBV11-3 to TRBJ2-1; 9 bases are a match to TRBD2. The CDR3 spans 15 residues. Germline V gene sequence: CDR1 SGHNT, CDR2 YENEEA. J gave up 3 bases and V 2 bases, and 2 bases lay outside the gene matches. This CDR3 is CASSLPSGNYNEQFF. CDR3 coding DNA: TGTGCCAGCAGCTTACCTAGCGGGAACTACAATGAGCAGTTCTTC.

V usage is TRBV27 and J usage is TRBJ2-5; a possible D gene is TRBD1 (5 bases). V was shortened by 2 bases and J by 5 bases, with 15 bases between the two germline ends. From germline, CDR1 is MNHEY and CDR2 SMNVEV (reference sequence). CDR3 length: 15 amino acids. The CDR3 sequence is CASSLVAGRRETQYF. CDR3 bases: TGTGCCAGCAGTTTAGTGGCAGGGCGGCGGGAGACCCAGTACTTC.

This clone was found once. The rearrangement uses TRBV27 and TRBJ2-1, with 7 bases identical to TRBD2. After removal of 6 bases from V and 7 bases from J, the junction contained 15 bases not matched to a gene. Per germline, CDR1 MNHEY and CDR2 SMNVEV (reference sequence). The CDR3 is 16 residues long. CDR3 in amino acids: CASSRDRGLEWNEQFF. For the CDR3, the DNA is TGTGCCAGCAGCCGAGACCGAGGACTAGAGTGGAATGAGCAGTTCTTC.

V usage is TRBV7-2 and J usage is TRBJ2-7; D possibly corresponds to TRBD1 (6 bases). V was pared by 5 bases and J by 0 bases, with 14 bases between. The germline V gene has CDR1 SGHTA and CDR2 FQGNSA. CDR3 size: 15 residues. As DNA, the CDR3 is TGTGCCAGCAGCCCCCTAGGGGGAAGCTCCTACGAGCAGTACTTC. Encoded protein: CASSPLGGSSYEQYF.

The chain combines TRBV15 with TRBJ1-4; D unclear. Trimming cost V 2 bases and J 5 bases, with 12 bases left between them. CDR1 and CDR2 from the germline V gene are LNHNV and YYDKDF (reference sequence). The CDR3 loop spans 15 amino acids. As DNA, the CDR3 is TGTGCCACCAGCAGAACCCCCGAGGTGAATGAAAAACTGTTTTTT. The encoded protein is CATSRTPEVNEKLFF.

Worth noting for this clone: The sample contains more than one DNA sequence encoding this CDR3. The chain joins TRBV6-1 to TRBJ2-3; 7 bases align to TRBD1. Germline V gives CDR1 MNHNS, CDR2 SASEGT. The CDR3 totals 15 residues. V was pared by 4 bases and J by 0 bases, with 4 bases of the junction left unmatched. CDR3 loop: CASSGRQGSTDTQYF. DNA for the CDR3: TGTGCCAGCAGTGGCCGACAGGGTAGCACAGATACGCAGTATTTT.

The chain recombines TRBV5-4 with TRBJ2-3; TRBD2 agrees at 11 bases. Germline loops: CDR1 SGHNT, CDR2 YYREEE (reference sequence). The CDR3 runs to 16 residues. The V and J ends lost 4 bases and 1 base, in that order; junction bases with no gene match: 5. The CDR3 DNA reads as TGTGCCAGCAGCGTACGACTAGCGGGGCGCACAGATACGCAGTATTTT. It is translated as CASSVRLAGRTDTQYF.